This is a list of T cell receptor beta chains from one sample in a study of blood T cell repertoires in COVID-19. Method: immunoSEQ multiplex PCR; TCRdb's copy keeps in-frame clones and lacks some. This sample has tens of thousands of clones, with 70% to 90% found just once. Sequenced material: peripheral blood. Receptor source: a man at least 80 years old with acute or convalescent COVID-19. The CDR3 runs from the conserved cysteine through the conserved F or W. Fields, in order: V gene, J gene, D gene, clone size, CDR3 protein, CDR3 DNA. The D gene is left open where the match is weak. Some rows mark clone size as missing; the rest say once, few, many or name a class of expanded clone.

v_gene: TRBV30; j_gene: TRBJ1-2; d_gene: TRBD1; abundance: .; CDR3aa: CAWRAGDRGVRGYTF; CDR3nt: TGTGCCTGGAGAGCCGGTGACAGGGGGGTTCGAGGCTACACCTTC
v_gene: TRBV3-1/TRBV3-2; j_gene: TRBJ2-3; d_gene: TRBD2; abundance: .; CDR3aa: CASSQGLSGGTDTQYF; CDR3nt: TGTGCCAGCAGCCAAGGACTGAGCGGGGGAACAGATACGCAGTATTTT
v_gene: TRBV11-2; j_gene: TRBJ2-5; d_gene: .; abundance: .; CDR3aa: CASSFRLFPGETQYF; CDR3nt: TGTGCCAGCAGCTTCCGACTATTTCCGGGGGAGACCCAGTACTTC
v_gene: TRBV20-1; j_gene: TRBJ2-1; d_gene: .; abundance: few; CDR3aa: CSASRVYNEQFF; CDR3nt: TGCAGTGCTAGTCGGGTGTACAATGAGCAGTTCTTC
v_gene: TRBV2; j_gene: TRBJ1-6; d_gene: .; abundance: .; CDR3aa: CASSEQRSNSPLHF; CDR3nt: TGTGCCAGCAGTGAACAACGGTCTAATTCACCCCTCCACTTT
v_gene: TRBV2; j_gene: TRBJ2-3; d_gene: TRBD1; abundance: .; CDR3aa: CASSTRQGATDTQYF; CDR3nt: TGTGCCAGCAGTACTAGACAGGGGGCCACAGATACGCAGTATTTT
v_gene: TRBV5-4; j_gene: TRBJ2-3; d_gene: TRBD2; abundance: .; CDR3aa: CASSLGGGGARDTQYF; CDR3nt: TGTGCCAGCAGCTTGGGAGGCGGGGGGGCCCGAGATACGCAGTATTTT
v_gene: TRBV29-1; j_gene: TRBJ1-1; d_gene: .; abundance: .; CDR3aa: CSVVPDTYTEAFF; CDR3nt: TGCAGCGTTGTCCCCGACACCTACACTGAAGCTTTCTTT
v_gene: TRBV5-1; j_gene: TRBJ1-3; d_gene: .; abundance: .; CDR3aa: CASSLGWRDSSGNTIYF; CDR3nt: TGCGCCAGCAGCTTGGGTTGGAGAGACTCCTCTGGAAACACCATATATTTT
v_gene: TRBV2; j_gene: TRBJ2-3; d_gene: .; abundance: .; CDR3aa: CAGGAKRLTQYF; CDR3nt: TGTGCCGGAGGGGCCAAACGGTTGACGCAGTATTTT
v_gene: TRBV5-1; j_gene: TRBJ1-6; d_gene: TRBD1; abundance: .; CDR3aa: CASSFDRGNSPLHF; CDR3nt: TGCGCCAGCAGCTTTGACAGGGGCAATTCACCCCTCCACTTT
v_gene: TRBV21-1; j_gene: TRBJ2-1; d_gene: .; abundance: once; CDR3aa: CASRIGGGSSYNEQFF; CDR3nt: TGTGCCAGCAGAATCGGGGGCGGGAGCTCCTACAATGAGCAGTTCTTC
v_gene: TRBV18; j_gene: TRBJ1-1; d_gene: .; abundance: once; CDR3aa: CASSQAERGSPEAFF; CDR3nt: TGTGCCAGCTCACAGGCTGAGAGAGGGTCTCCTGAAGCTTTCTTT
v_gene: TRBV4-2; j_gene: TRBJ2-7; d_gene: TRBD1; abundance: once; CDR3aa: CASSPQTGTGAFTYEQYF; CDR3nt: TGTGCCAGCAGCCCCCAGACCGGGACAGGGGCCTTTACCTACGAGCAGTACTTC
v_gene: TRBV18; j_gene: TRBJ2-1; d_gene: .; abundance: once; CDR3aa: CASSQRTEGNNEQFF; CDR3nt: TGTGCCAGCTCACAACGGACTGAAGGAAACAATGAGCAGTTCTTC
v_gene: TRBV10-1; j_gene: TRBJ2-7; d_gene: .; abundance: .; CDR3aa: CASSESSGYEQYF; CDR3nt: TGCGCCAGCAGTGAGTCGTCGGGGTACGAGCAGTACTTC
v_gene: TRBV4-1; j_gene: TRBJ1-3; d_gene: TRBD1; abundance: .; CDR3aa: CASSQVPDRVSGNTIYF; CDR3nt: TGCGCCAGCAGCCAAGTCCCGGACAGGGTCTCTGGAAACACCATATATTTT
v_gene: TRBV19; j_gene: TRBJ2-7; d_gene: TRBD1; abundance: once; CDR3aa: CASSSHTRDSEQYF; CDR3nt: TGTGCCAGTAGTTCCCACACCCGGGACAGCGAGCAGTACTTC
v_gene: TRBV2; j_gene: TRBJ2-3; d_gene: .; abundance: .; CDR3aa: CASSARVGTDTQYF; CDR3nt: TGTGCCAGCTCAGCCAGGGTTGGCACAGATACGCAGTATTTT
v_gene: TRBV24-1; j_gene: TRBJ2-3; d_gene: TRBD1; abundance: .; CDR3aa: CATSDLRPGQFTDTQYF; CDR3nt: TGTGCCACCAGTGATCTAAGGCCGGGACAGTTCACAGATACGCAGTATTTT
v_gene: TRBV3-1/TRBV3-2; j_gene: TRBJ2-2; d_gene: TRBD1; abundance: .; CDR3aa: CASSRDRNTGELFF; CDR3nt: TGTGCCAGCAGCCGGGACAGGAACACCGGGGAGCTGTTTTTT
v_gene: TRBV19; j_gene: TRBJ1-2; d_gene: TRBD1; abundance: .; CDR3aa: CASNRGQPRYGYTF; CDR3nt: TGTGCCAGTAATAGGGGACAGCCCCGCTATGGCTACACCTTC
v_gene: TRBV19; j_gene: TRBJ1-2; d_gene: .; abundance: .; CDR3aa: CASTPGLGYGYTF; CDR3nt: TGTGCCAGTACCCCGGGTTTAGGCTATGGCTACACCTTC